The source of this TCR beta chain is a study of post-analysis software for immune sequencing data. Findings of the study overall: Diversity measured as normalized Chao1 was significantly lower in multiple sclerosis patients than in controls.

Built from TCR beta cDNA, the libraries had unique molecular identifiers in them. Via MiXCR, TCRdb re-called the PCR reads, giving one row per CDR3 protein. Of 550,000 to 700,000 distinct CDR3 sequences listed, around 40% are singletons. The sample holds one count of this clonotype. Antigen specificity is unknown. The sample comprised blood. This TCR derives from a girl aged 10-17 years with multiple sclerosis.

The CDR3 loop is CASSFEEGSAKNIQYF. The CDR3, as DNA: TGTGCCAGCAGCTTCGAGGAGGGCTCGGCCAAAAACATTCAGTACTTC. The J gene is TRBJ2-4, the V gene TRBV5-4, with a possible D match to TRBD2 (6 bases). The germline V gene encodes CDR1 SGHNT and CDR2 YYREEE (reference sequence). The CDR3 is 16 amino acids. The ends were cut back, 2 bases at V and 1 base at J, with 13 bases in the middle.